The 29 T cell receptor beta chains below were found in one sample sequenced in a study of low-dose radiotherapy and immunotherapy resistance in tumors (dated 2022 in TCRdb). What this sample's time point label stands for: before trial treatment. The data were produced on an Illumina MiniSeq. To make first-strand cDNA, Superscript III was used along with a set of TRAV- and TRBV-specific primers so that both the TCRalpha and TCRbeta chains were covered. An approximately 20-cycle PCR with Phusion amplified the TCRs, pairing a constant-region primer with the adapter that was attached to the V primers. Through fastp at Q25 and MiXCR, TCRdb rebuilt clones from the public reads, retaining in-frame beta chains. Each CDR3 protein appears once, grouped with its most common genes and DNA. The sample table holds fewer than 95,000 distinct CDR3 sequences, of which 9% to 9.5% were seen once. Under 1.1% of the sample is held by the ten biggest clonotypes.

This material consisted of PBMCs, taken before treatment. The receptors here all came from a male donor with prostate cancer.

This clonotype has a handful of counts. This chain uses TRBV12-3 or TRBV12-4 with TRBJ2-7; D possibly corresponds to TRBD1 (5 bases). This CDR3 has 13 amino acids. The V and J ends lost 3 bases and 3 bases respectively, with 9 bases between them. For the CDR3, the DNA is TGTGCCAGCAGTTTCGCTCAGGGCTACGAGCAGTACTTC. Protein: CASSFAQGYEQYF.

The J gene is TRBJ2-7, the V gene TRBV28; D is unclear. The CDR3 extends over 11 amino acids. Germline CDR1 and CDR2: MDHEN and SYDVKM. V was shortened by 7 bases and J by 4 bases, with 8 bases between the two germline ends. This CDR3 is CASKGFYEQYF. DNA of the CDR3: TGTGCCAGCAAGGGATTTTACGAGCAGTACTTC.

This clonotype came up many times. This rearrangement joins TRBV24-1 to TRBJ2-3, with unresolved D. The germline gives CDR1 KGHDR, CDR2 SFDVKD. The CDR3 sequence is 14 residues long. Trimming pared 3 bases from V and 1 base from J, leaving 7 bases between. The CDR3 is CATSDTGRTDTQYF. The CDR3 nucleotides are TGTGCCACCAGTGATACTGGACGCACAGATACGCAGTATTTT.

This sequence joins TRBV11-2 and TRBJ1-1; D perhaps matches TRBD1 (5 bases). Trimming left V 5 bases short and J 1 base short, with 11 bases between. The germline CDR1 and CDR2 sequences are SGHAT and FQNNGV. This CDR3 is 14 amino acids long. In DNA form, the CDR3 reads TGTGCCAGCAGCCCCCAGGGCTCGAACACTGAAGCTTTCTTT. It is translated as CASSPQGSNTEAFF.

This clonotype appeared many times. The rearrangement uses TRBV7-9 and TRBJ2-5; 13 bases are a match to TRBD2. This CDR3 is built from 16 residues. Germline CDR1 reads SEHNR; CDR2 reads FQNEAQ (reference sequence). J lost 4 bases, V lost 6 bases, and 8 bases had no gene match. In DNA, the CDR3 is TGTGCCAGCAGTTCACTAGCGGGAGGGCCGGCAGAGACCCAGTACTTC. Translated, it gives CASSSLAGGPAETQYF.

Details on this clonotype: A far larger clone is one nucleotide away, so this likely arose from a read error. This chain links TRBV6-6 with TRBJ2-1; 7 bases are shared with TRBD2. After removal of 0 bases from V and 15 bases from J, the junction contained 5 bases not matched to a gene. Germline CDR1 and CDR2: MNHNY and SVGAGI (reference sequence). The CDR3 runs 12 residues. CDR3 in amino acids: CASSYSAGVRFF. DNA of the CDR3: TGTGCCAGCAGTTACTCGGCGGGGGTTCGGTTCTTC.

In its sample, this clonotype was seen a few times. V usage is TRBV21-1 and J usage is TRBJ2-3; TRBD1, as called in the table, went unchecked against the DNA. TRBV21-1 constitutes a pseudogene. The CDR3 length is 17 residues. CDR3 loop: CASEQSQGATSTDTQYF. DNA of the CDR3: TGTGCCTCTGAGCAGTCCCAGGGGGCCACTAGCACAGATACGCAGTATTTT.

This clonotype has at least ten counts. The chain has TRBV5-5 and TRBJ2-2; D remains ambiguous. V lost 1 base and J lost 0, with 7 bases in between. Per germline, CDR1 SGHKS and CDR2 YYEKEE (reference sequence). The CDR3 sequence is 15 residues long. CDR3 in DNA: TGTGCCAGCAGCTTGACAGTGTCGAACACCGGGGAGCTGTTTTTT. It translates to CASSLTVSNTGELFF.

This clonotype was recorded at least ten times. CDR3 DNA: TGCAGCGTTCTGGTTTGCGAGCGGGAGGCTAAAGAGACCCAGTACTTC. Residues: CSVLVCEREAKETQYF. The chain has TRBV29-1 and TRBJ2-5, with TRBD2 matching 9 bases. The V segment lost 5 bases and the J segment 3 bases; nucleotides outside the gene matches: 13. From germline, CDR1 is SQVTM and CDR2 ANQGSEA. The CDR3 contains 16 residues. The variable domain in full, with the rest retrieved from reference TRBV29-1 and TRBJ2-5, is SAVISQKPSRDICQRGTSLTIQCQVDSQVTMMFWYRQQPGQSLTLIATANQGSEATYESGFVIDKFPISRPNLTFSTLTVSNMSPEDSSIYLCSVLVCEREAKETQYFGPGTRLLVL.

The chain uses TRBV7-3 and TRBJ2-3; D is uncertain. The CDR3 runs to 15 residues. Trimming pared 1 base from V and 2 bases from J, leaving 10 bases between. Germline V gene lookup returns CDR1 SGHTA and CDR2 FQGTGA. The CDR3 coding sequence is TGTGCCAGCAGCTTAAGCCAAGGGCCCACAGATACGCAGTATTTT. Translating gives CASSLSQGPTDTQYF.

Many counts were recorded for this clonotype. The chain recombines TRBV5-1 with TRBJ2-7; possibly TRBD1 or TRBD2 for D (5 bases each). CDR3 size: 14 residues. CDR1 and CDR2 (germline): SGHRS, YFSETQ. V was cut by 4 bases and J by 4 bases, with 15 bases left in between. This CDR3 is CASSARDGSYEQYF. DNA for the CDR3: TGCGCCAGCAGCGCCCGGGACGGCAGTTACGAGCAGTACTTC.

There are many counts of this clonotype. The gene calls are TRBV20-1 and TRBJ2-1; 8 positions match TRBD2. Germline lookup yields CDR1 DFQATT and CDR2 SNEGSKA (reference sequence). The CDR3 is 15 residues long. With V trimmed by 2 bases and J by 3 bases, 6 bases remained unmatched. Written as DNA, the CDR3 is TGCAGTGCTAGACTTGAGACTAGCGACTACAATGAGCAGTTCTTC. Amino acid sequence: CSARLETSDYNEQFF.

This clonotype was counted ten times or more. The V and J genes are TRBV18 and TRBJ2-2; D is unresolved. V gave up 6 bases and J gave up 0 bases, with 14 bases separating them. Germline values: CDR1 KGHSH, CDR2 LQKENI. The CDR3 spans 16 residues. The CDR3 DNA is TGTGCCAGCTCGCAAAACACAGTGTCGAACACCGGGGAGCTGTTTTTT. Protein product: CASSQNTVSNTGELFF.

This clonotype was seen ten or more times. The chain carries TRBV18 and TRBJ2-1, with D maybe TRBD2 (6 bases). V shed 4 bases and J shed 2 bases, with 12 bases lying between them. From germline, CDR1 is KGHSH and CDR2 LQKENI. This CDR3 is 15 amino acids long. The CDR3 reads CASSQVAGPYNEQFF. CDR3 bases: TGTGCCAGCTCACAGGTTGCGGGACCCTACAATGAGCAGTTCTTC.

This clonotype was seen at least ten times. V is TRBV15 and J is TRBJ2-1, with D possibly TRBD2 on 6 matching bases. Trimming left V 1 base short and J 3 bases short, with 13 bases between. The germline gives CDR1 LNHNV, CDR2 YYDKDF (reference sequence). The CDR3 contains 16 residues. CDR3: CATSRGGGTLYNEQFF. Written as DNA, the CDR3 is TGTGCCACCAGCAGAGGTGGAGGGACTCTCTACAATGAGCAGTTCTTC.

At least ten counts were recorded for this clonotype. The chain has TRBV25-1 and TRBJ2-5; TRBD1 agrees at 10 bases. The V segment lost 7 bases and the J segment 0 bases; nucleotides outside the gene matches: 5. The germline V gene encodes CDR1 MGHDK and CDR2 SYGVNS. The CDR3 spans 15 residues. The CDR3 DNA reads as TGTGCCAGCACCACGGGACAGGGGTACCAAGAGACCCAGTACTTC. Protein sequence: CASTTGQGYQETQYF.

This clonotype occurred many times. The chain has TRBV28 and TRBJ2-2; 7 bases match TRBD1. CDR3 length: 14 residues. The V gene's germline CDR1 is MDHEN and CDR2 SYDVKM. The V gene end was trimmed by 2 bases and the J gene end by 4 bases; junction bases not matched to a gene: 1. As DNA, the CDR3 is TGTGCCAGCAGTTTAAGGGGGCGCACCGGGGAGCTGTTTTTT. It encodes CASSLRGRTGELFF.

Many counts were recorded for this clonotype. CDR3 region: CASSDGVNNNEQFF. CDR3 DNA sequence: TGTGCCAGCAGCGACGGCGTCAACAACAATGAGCAGTTCTTC. This chain uses TRBV28 with TRBJ2-1; unclear D gene. The V and J ends lost 6 bases and 5 bases respectively, with 14 bases between them. Germline assignment: CDR1 MDHEN and CDR2 SYDVKM. The CDR3 consists of 14 residues. The full variable domain, in which reference TRBV28 and TRBJ2-1 provide the parts outside the CDR3, is DVKVTQSSRYLVKRTGEKVFLECVQDMDHENMFWYRQDPGLGLRLIYFSYDVKMKEKGDIPEGYSVSREKKERFSLILESASTNQTSMYLCASSDGVNNNEQFFGPGTRLTVL.

This clonotype was detected many times. The V and J genes are TRBV5-1 and TRBJ1-5, with D maybe TRBD1 (5 bases). The CDR3 runs 14 residues. Trimming removed 0 bases from V and 3 bases from J, with 7 bases in between. Germline CDR1 reads SGHRS; CDR2 reads YFSETQ. The CDR3 loop reads CASSLAGLNQPQHF. CDR3 coding DNA: TGCGCCAGCAGCTTGGCAGGGCTCAATCAGCCCCAGCATTTT.

This clonotype was counted many times. The chain employs TRBV7-2 and TRBJ2-7; D may match TRBD1 or TRBD2 (7 bases each). Trimming removed 5 bases at V and 7 bases at J, with 18 bases between. The CDR3 spans 14 residues. Germline CDR1 SGHTA, CDR2 FQGNSA. The CDR3, as DNA: TGTGCCAGCAGCCCGTCAGGGGGGGCGCGGGAGCAGTACTTC. This translates into CASSPSGGAREQYF.

This clonotype came up many times. J is TRBJ2-1 and V is TRBV28; a weak D match, TRBD1 (6 bases). The ends were cut back, 4 bases at V and 5 bases at J, with 9 bases in the middle. There are 13 residues in the CDR3. Germline-derived CDR1 and CDR2 are MDHEN and SYDVKM. The CDR3 DNA follows: TGTGCCAGCAGTTCGGGACAAAACAATGAGCAGTTCTTC. Translation: CASSSGQNNEQFF.

This clonotype was observed many times. This chain links TRBV4-1 with TRBJ2-5; D is undetermined. This CDR3 comprises 13 residues. Trimming removed 4 bases from V and 4 bases from J, with 10 bases in between. Germline V gives CDR1 MGHRA, CDR2 YSYEKL. CDR3 coding DNA: TGCGCCAGCAGCCGTCTAGTCGGAGAGACCCAGTACTTC. Translating it yields CASSRLVGETQYF.

This clonotype occurred many times. The rearrangement joins TRBV20-1 to TRBJ2-7; no reliable D call. This CDR3 comprises 12 residues. CDR1 and CDR2 from the germline V gene are DFQATT and SNEGSKA (reference sequence). V gave up 0 bases and J gave up 1 base, with 4 bases separating them. For the CDR3, the DNA is TGCAGTGCTAGAGATCTGTCCTACGAGCAGTACTTC. Amino acid sequence: CSARDLSYEQYF.

This clonotype was detected many times. The rearrangement joins TRBV10-3 to TRBJ2-7, with TRBD1 matching over 10 bases. The CDR3 is 20 amino acids. Germline lookup yields CDR1 ENHRY and CDR2 SYGVKD. V lost 3 bases, J lost 2 bases, and 19 bases stayed unmatched. The CDR3 reads CAISELDPGQGHSRPYEQYF. The CDR3 DNA reads as TGTGCCATCAGTGAACTTGATCCGGGACAGGGGCACTCCAGACCCTACGAGCAGTACTTC.

For this clonotype: A far larger clone is only one base removed, so a read error is likely. The V gene is TRBV6-2 or TRBV6-3, the J gene TRBJ2-3; unclear D gene. Germline CDR1 MNHEY, CDR2 SVGEGT. With 9 bases removed from V and 8 bases from J, the gap between germline ends came to 21 bases. The CDR3 runs 14 residues. The CDR3 here is CARSPGRSTATQYF. The CDR3 bases are TGTGCCAGAAGTCCAGGTCGGAGCACGGCTACGCAGTATTTT.

This clonotype was detected many times. The chain recombines TRBV7-6 with TRBJ1-1; the D gene is possibly TRBD1 (6 bases). V lost 4 bases, J lost 2 bases, and 23 bases lay in between. Germline loops: CDR1 SGHVS, CDR2 FNYEAQ. The CDR3 has 18 residues. In DNA form, the CDR3 reads TGTGCCAGCAGCTCGTCGCCGGGCAGGGGTTTGGGAAACACTGAAGCTTTCTTT. Protein product: CASSSSPGRGLGNTEAFF.

This clonotype was seen repeatedly, ten times or more. The chain couples TRBV5-4 to TRBJ2-7, with a tentative D call TRBD2 (6 bases). V was pared by 4 bases and J by 5 bases, with 22 bases between. The CDR3 length is 16 residues. CDR1 is SGHNT, CDR2 YYREEE, per germline (reference sequence). The CDR3 nucleotides are TGTGCCAGCAGCCCGGCCGGGGAGGTAGTGAGAAACGAGCAGTACTTC. The encoded protein is CASSPAGEVVRNEQYF.

This clonotype was recorded many times. This rearrangement joins TRBV29-1 to TRBJ2-2; tentatively, D is TRBD2 (5 bases). The germline V gene encodes CDR1 SQVTM and CDR2 ANQGSEA. This CDR3 comprises 13 residues. V was trimmed by 7 bases and J by 6 bases, leaving 15 bases between them. CDR3: CSAEPLASGELFF. The CDR3 DNA follows: TGCAGCGCCGAACCGCTAGCCTCCGGGGAGCTGTTTTTT.

The gene calls are TRBV2 and TRBJ2-4; perhaps TRBD1 as D (5 bases). The CDR3 loop spans 14 amino acids. Germline assignment: CDR1 SNHLY and CDR2 FYNNEI. V was trimmed by 0 bases and J by 7 bases, leaving 10 bases between them. Written as DNA, the CDR3 is TGTGCCAGCAGTGAAGCGCGCCCAGGGAACATTCAGTACTTC. This sequence encodes CASSEARPGNIQYF.